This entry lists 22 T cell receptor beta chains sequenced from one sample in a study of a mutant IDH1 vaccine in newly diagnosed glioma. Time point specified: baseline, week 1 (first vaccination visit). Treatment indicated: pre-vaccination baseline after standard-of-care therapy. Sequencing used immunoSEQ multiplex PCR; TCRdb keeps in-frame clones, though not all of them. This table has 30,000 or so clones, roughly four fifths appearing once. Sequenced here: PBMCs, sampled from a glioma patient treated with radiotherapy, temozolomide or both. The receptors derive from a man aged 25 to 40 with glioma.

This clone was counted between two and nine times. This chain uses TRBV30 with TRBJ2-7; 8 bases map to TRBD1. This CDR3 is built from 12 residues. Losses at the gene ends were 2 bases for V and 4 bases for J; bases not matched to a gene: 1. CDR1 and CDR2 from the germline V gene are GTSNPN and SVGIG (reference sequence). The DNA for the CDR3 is TGTGCCTGGAGTTGGACAGGGTACGAGCAGTACTTC. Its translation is CAWSWTGYEQYF.

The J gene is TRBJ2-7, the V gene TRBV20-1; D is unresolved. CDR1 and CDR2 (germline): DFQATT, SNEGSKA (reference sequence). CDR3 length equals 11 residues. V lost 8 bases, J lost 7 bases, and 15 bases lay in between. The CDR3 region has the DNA TGCAGTTCCTCCCCTTCGTGGGAGCAGTACTTC. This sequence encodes CSSSPSWEQYF.

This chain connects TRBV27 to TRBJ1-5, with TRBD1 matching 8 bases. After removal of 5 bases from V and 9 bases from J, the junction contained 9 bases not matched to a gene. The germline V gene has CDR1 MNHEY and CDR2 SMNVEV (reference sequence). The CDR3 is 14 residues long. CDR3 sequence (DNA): TGTGCCAGCAGTGGGGACAGGTCCGGTGGGCCCCAGCATTTT. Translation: CASSGDRSGGPQHF.

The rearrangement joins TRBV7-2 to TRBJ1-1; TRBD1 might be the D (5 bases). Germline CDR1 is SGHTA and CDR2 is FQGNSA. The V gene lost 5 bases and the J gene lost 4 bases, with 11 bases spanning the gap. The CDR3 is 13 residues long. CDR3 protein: CASSAVGGTEAFF. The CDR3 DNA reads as TGTGCCAGCAGCGCCGTGGGGGGCACTGAAGCTTTCTTT.

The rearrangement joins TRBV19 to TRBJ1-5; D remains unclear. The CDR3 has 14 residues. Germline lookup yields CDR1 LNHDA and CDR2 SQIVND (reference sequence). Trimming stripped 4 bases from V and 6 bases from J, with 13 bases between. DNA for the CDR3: TGTGCCAGTAGTACGGACGGGGTAGCTCAGCCCCAGCATTTT. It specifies CASSTDGVAQPQHF.

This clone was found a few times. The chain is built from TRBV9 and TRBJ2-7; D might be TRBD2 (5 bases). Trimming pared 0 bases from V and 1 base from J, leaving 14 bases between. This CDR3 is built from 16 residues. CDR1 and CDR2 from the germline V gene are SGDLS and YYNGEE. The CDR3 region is CASSVGFGVRSYEQYF. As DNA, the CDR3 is TGTGCCAGCAGCGTAGGTTTCGGGGTACGGTCCTACGAGCAGTACTTC.

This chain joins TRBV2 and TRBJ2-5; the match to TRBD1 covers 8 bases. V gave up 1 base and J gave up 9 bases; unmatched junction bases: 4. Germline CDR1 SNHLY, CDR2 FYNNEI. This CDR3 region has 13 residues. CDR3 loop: CASSEGQGAAQYF. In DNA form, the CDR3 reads TGTGCCAGCAGTGAAGGGCAGGGGGCGGCCCAGTACTTC.

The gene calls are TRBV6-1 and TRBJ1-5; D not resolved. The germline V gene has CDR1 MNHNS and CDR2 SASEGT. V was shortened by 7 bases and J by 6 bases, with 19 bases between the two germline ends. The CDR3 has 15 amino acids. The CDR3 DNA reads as TGTGCCAGCAAGGCCGAACCGTTCGCGGGTCAGCCCCAGCATTTT. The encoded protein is CASKAEPFAGQPQHF.

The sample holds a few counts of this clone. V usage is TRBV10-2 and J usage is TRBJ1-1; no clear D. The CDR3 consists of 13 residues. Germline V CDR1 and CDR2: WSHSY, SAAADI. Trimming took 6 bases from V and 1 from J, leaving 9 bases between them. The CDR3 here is CASRKDGNTEAFF. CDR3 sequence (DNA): TGCGCCAGCAGGAAGGACGGGAACACTGAAGCTTTCTTT.

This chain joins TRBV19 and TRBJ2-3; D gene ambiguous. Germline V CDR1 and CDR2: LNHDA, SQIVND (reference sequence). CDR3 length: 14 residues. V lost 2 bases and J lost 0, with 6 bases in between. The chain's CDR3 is CASSISQSTDTQYF. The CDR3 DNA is TGTGCCAGTAGTATATCTCAGAGCACAGATACGCAGTATTTT.

CDR3 in amino acids: CATETSGDGRETQYF. CDR3 nucleotide sequence: TGTGCCACCGAGACTAGCGGGGACGGGAGGGAGACCCAGTACTTC. This chain connects TRBV10-3 to TRBJ2-5; TRBD2 aligns across 11 bases. The CDR3 runs 15 residues. Germline V gene sequence: CDR1 ENHRY, CDR2 SYGVKD. V lost 10 bases and J lost 5; bases outside the gene matches: 12.

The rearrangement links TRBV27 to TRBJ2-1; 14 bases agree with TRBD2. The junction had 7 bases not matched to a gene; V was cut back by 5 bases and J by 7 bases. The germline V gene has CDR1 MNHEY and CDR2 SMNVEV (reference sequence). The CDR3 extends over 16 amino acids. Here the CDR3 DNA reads TGTGCCAGCAGTGAAAAGACTAGCGGGAGGGGAAATGAGCAGTTCTTC. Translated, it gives CASSEKTSGRGNEQFF.

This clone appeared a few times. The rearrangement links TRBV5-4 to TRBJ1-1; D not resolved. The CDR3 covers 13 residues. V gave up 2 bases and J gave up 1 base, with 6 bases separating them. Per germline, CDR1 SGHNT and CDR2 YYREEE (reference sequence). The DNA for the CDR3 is TGTGCCAGCAGCTTTGAGGAGAACACTGAAGCTTTCTTT. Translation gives CASSFEENTEAFF.

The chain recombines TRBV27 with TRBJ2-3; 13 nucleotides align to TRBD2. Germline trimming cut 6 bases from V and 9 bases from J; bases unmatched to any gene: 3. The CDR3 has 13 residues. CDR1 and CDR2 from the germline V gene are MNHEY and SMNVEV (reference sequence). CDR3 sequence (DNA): TGTGCCAGCAGACTAGCGGGAGGGGGGACGCAGTATTTT. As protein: CASRLAGGGTQYF.

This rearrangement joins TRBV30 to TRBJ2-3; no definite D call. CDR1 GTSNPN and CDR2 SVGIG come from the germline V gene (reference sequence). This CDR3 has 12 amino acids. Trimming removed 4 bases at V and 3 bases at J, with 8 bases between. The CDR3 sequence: CAWKWATDTQYF. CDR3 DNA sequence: TGTGCCTGGAAATGGGCTACAGATACGCAGTATTTT. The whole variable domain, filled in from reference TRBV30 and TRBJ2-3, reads SQTIHQWPATLVQPVGSPLSLECTVEGTSNPNLYWYRQAAGRGLQLLFYSVGIGQISSEVPQNLSASRPQDRQFILSSKKLLLSDSGFYLCAWKWATDTQYFGPGTRLTVL.

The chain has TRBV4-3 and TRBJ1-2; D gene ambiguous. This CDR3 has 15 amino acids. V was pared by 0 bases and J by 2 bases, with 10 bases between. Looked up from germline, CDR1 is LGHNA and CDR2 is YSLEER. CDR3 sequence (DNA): TGCGCCAGCAGCCAAGATCTTGCGCGGAACTATGGCTACACCTTC. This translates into CASSQDLARNYGYTF.

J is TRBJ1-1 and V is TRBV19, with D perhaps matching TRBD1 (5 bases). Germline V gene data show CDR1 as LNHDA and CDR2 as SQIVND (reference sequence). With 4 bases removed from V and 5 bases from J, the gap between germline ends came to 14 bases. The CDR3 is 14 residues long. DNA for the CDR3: TGTGCCAGTAGTAGACGTGGGGGGAGGACTGAAGCTTTCTTT. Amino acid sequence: CASSRRGGRTEAFF.

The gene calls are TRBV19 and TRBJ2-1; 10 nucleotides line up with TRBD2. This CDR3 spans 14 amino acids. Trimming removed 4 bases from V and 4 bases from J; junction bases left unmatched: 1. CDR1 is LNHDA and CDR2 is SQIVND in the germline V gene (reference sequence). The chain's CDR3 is CASSRLAGYNEQFF. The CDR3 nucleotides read TGTGCCAGTAGTAGACTAGCGGGTTACAATGAGCAGTTCTTC.

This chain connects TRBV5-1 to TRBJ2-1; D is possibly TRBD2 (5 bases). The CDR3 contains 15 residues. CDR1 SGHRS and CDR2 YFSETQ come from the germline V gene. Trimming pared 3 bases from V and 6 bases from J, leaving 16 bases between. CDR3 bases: TGCGCCAGCAGCTCTTTAGGAGTTGAGGGCAATGAGCAGTTCTTC. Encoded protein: CASSSLGVEGNEQFF.

CDR3 in amino acids: CASTDRDEQYF. CDR3 DNA: TGCGCCAGCACCGACAGGGACGAGCAGTACTTC. The J gene is TRBJ2-7, the V gene TRBV5-1; 7 bases match TRBD1. The CDR3 spans 11 residues. The J segment lost 5 bases and the V segment lost 6 bases, leaving 2 bases of the junction unmatched. Germline CDR1 SGHRS, CDR2 YFSETQ.

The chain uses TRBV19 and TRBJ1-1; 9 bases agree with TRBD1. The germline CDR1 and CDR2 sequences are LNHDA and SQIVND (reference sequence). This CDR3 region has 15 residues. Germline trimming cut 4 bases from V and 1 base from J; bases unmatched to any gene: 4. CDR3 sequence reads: CASSTRTGENTEAFF. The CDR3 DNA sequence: TGTGCCAGTAGTACCCGGACAGGGGAGAACACTGAAGCTTTCTTT.

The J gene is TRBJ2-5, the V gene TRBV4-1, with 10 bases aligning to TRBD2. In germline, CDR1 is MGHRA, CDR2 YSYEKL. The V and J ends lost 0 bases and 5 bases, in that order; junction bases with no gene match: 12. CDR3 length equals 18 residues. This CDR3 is CASSQEVGSGGAGETQYF. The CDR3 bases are TGCGCCAGCAGCCAAGAAGTTGGAAGCGGGGGGGCCGGGGAGACCCAGTACTTC.